The 25 T cell receptor beta chains below were found in one sample sequenced in a study of lymphopenia after photon versus proton radiotherapy. The assay was immunoSEQ multiplex PCR, and TCRdb's table has in-frame clones only and misses some. The data hold roughly 64,000 clones, with about 85% observed a single time. Sequenced here: peripheral blood, sampled from a patient treated with proton-based radiotherapy. These receptors all come from a man older than 75 with esophageal cancer.

This clone was picked up many times. This chain links TRBV7-9 with TRBJ2-1; weak D call: TRBD1 (5 bases). Trimming removed 2 bases from V and 5 bases from J, with 10 bases in between. Per the germline V gene, CDR1 is SEHNR and CDR2 is FQNEAQ (reference sequence). The CDR3 loop spans 14 amino acids. The DNA for the CDR3 is TGTGCCAGCAGCTTAACCAGGGAAGACAATGAGCAGTTCTTC. Protein: CASSLTREDNEQFF.

CDR3 region: CASSSGHRQETQYF. For the CDR3, the DNA is TGTGCCAGCAGCTCCGGACACCGCCAAGAGACCCAGTACTTC. J is TRBJ2-5 and V is TRBV7-9, with a weak D call TRBD1 (5 bases). V was pared by 4 bases and J by 1 base, with 10 bases between. This CDR3 is built from 14 residues. The germline CDR1 and CDR2 sequences are SEHNR and FQNEAQ (reference sequence).

V usage is TRBV19 and J usage is TRBJ2-7, with D unclear. The CDR3 spans 16 residues. Trimming took 5 bases from V and 6 from J, leaving 23 bases between them. CDR1 is LNHDA and CDR2 is SQIVND in the germline V gene (reference sequence). This chain's CDR3 is CASSVNGRNLPPEQYF. The CDR3 DNA reads TGTGCCAGTAGTGTTAACGGCCGTAACCTCCCTCCCGAGCAGTACTTC.

This clone was picked up one time. V gene TRBV9 combines with J gene TRBJ2-3; 13 bases line up with TRBD2. V shed 6 bases and J 3 bases; nucleotides not matched to a gene: 7. Germline V CDR1 and CDR2: SGDLS, YYNGEE. The CDR3 is 16 residues long. The CDR3 DNA sequence: TGTGCCAGCACCAGAGGACTAGCGGGAGTAACAGATACGCAGTATTTT. This codes for CASTRGLAGVTDTQYF.

The V call is TRBV15, the J call TRBJ2-1; D is possibly TRBD1 or TRBD2 (5 bases each). Germline CDR1 reads LNHNV; CDR2 reads YYDKDF (reference sequence). This CDR3 has 13 amino acids. V dropped 3 bases and J dropped 15 bases, with 18 bases sitting between them. CDR3 in amino acids: CATSSPSRGVGFF. The CDR3 nucleotides read TGTGCCACCAGCAGCCCCTCAAGGGGAGTTGGGTTCTTC.

The gene calls are TRBV27 and TRBJ2-5; D perhaps matches TRBD2 (6 bases). Per germline, CDR1 MNHEY and CDR2 SMNVEV (reference sequence). V was shortened by 5 bases and J by 5 bases, with 18 bases between the two germline ends. The CDR3 totals 15 residues. The CDR3 sequence: CASSPTLLGRETQYF. In nucleotides, the CDR3 is TGTGCCAGCAGTCCTACTTTATTAGGGAGGGAGACCCAGTACTTC.

The table lists this clone with a few counts. The chain combines TRBV5-1 with TRBJ2-3; D gene unclear. V was clipped by 1 base and J by 0 bases, with 6 bases between them. CDR1 is SGHRS and CDR2 is YFSETQ in the germline V gene. The CDR3 has 14 amino acids. The CDR3 DNA sequence: TGCGCCAGCAGCTTGCAGCGTAGCACAGATACGCAGTATTTT. As protein: CASSLQRSTDTQYF.

This clone was counted a few times. The CDR3 sequence: CASSLAVLNTGELFF. The CDR3 DNA follows: TGCGCCAGCAGCTTGGCGGTGCTGAACACCGGGGAGCTGTTTTTT. The chain links TRBV5-1 to TRBJ2-2; D ambiguous. Trimming stripped 0 bases from V and 1 base from J, with 7 bases between. CDR3 size: 15 residues. Germline assignment: CDR1 SGHRS and CDR2 YFSETQ.

The rearrangement uses TRBV23-1 and TRBJ2-6; D not certain. TRBV23-1 counts as an open reading frame of uncertain function. V lost 5 bases, J lost 5 bases, and 19 bases lay in between. This CDR3 has 17 residues. The CDR3 region is CASSTTTQQSRANVLTF. The CDR3 DNA reads TGCGCCAGCAGTACGACAACGCAACAAAGTCGGGCCAACGTCCTGACTTTC.

There are a few counts of this clone. This chain connects TRBV4-1 to TRBJ2-7, with a tentative D call TRBD1 (6 bases). Germline CDR1 MGHRA, CDR2 YSYEKL. V was pared by 0 bases and J by 7 bases, with 16 bases between. This CDR3 is built from 15 residues. The CDR3 here is CASSQDGRGALEQYF. The CDR3 DNA is TGCGCCAGCAGCCAAGATGGCAGGGGAGCGTTAGAGCAGTACTTC.

This chain connects TRBV5-1 to TRBJ2-5; 16 nucleotides line up with TRBD2. Trimming cost V 4 bases and J 1 base; bases outside gene matches: 4. From germline, CDR1 is SGHRS and CDR2 YFSETQ. The CDR3 length is 17 residues. The CDR3 bases are TGCGCCAGCAGCGGCGGGACTAGCGGGGGGGGCCAAGAGACCCAGTACTTC. Protein product: CASSGGTSGGGQETQYF.

V is TRBV10-3 and J is TRBJ1-6, with D perhaps TRBD1 (6 bases). Looked up from germline, CDR1 is ENHRY and CDR2 is SYGVKD. The length of the CDR3 is 14 residues. V lost 9 bases and J lost 7, with 16 bases in between. The CDR3 DNA reads TGTGCCATTACACAGGGATCGAGGAATTCACCCCTCCACTTT. Amino acids: CAITQGSRNSPLHF.

The rearrangement uses TRBV23-1 and TRBJ1-4, with TRBD1 identical over 9 bases. TRBV23-1 is sorted into the ORF group, with uncertain function. CDR3 length equals 17 residues. Germline trimming cut 8 bases from V and 7 bases from J; bases unmatched to any gene: 17. This CDR3 is CASSSSRDRERAEKLFF. The CDR3 coding sequence is TGCGCCAGCTCCTCGTCCCGGGACAGGGAACGGGCTGAAAAACTGTTTTTT.

V gene TRBV6-5 combines with J gene TRBJ2-2; D not resolved. The CDR3 spans 15 residues. Germline CDR1 reads MNHEY; CDR2 reads SVGAGI. V dropped 6 bases and J dropped 0 bases, with 11 bases sitting between them. The DNA of the CDR3 is TGTGCCAGCAGAGGGCGGAGAGCGAACACCGGGGAGCTGTTTTTT. Amino acids: CASRGRRANTGELFF.

The J gene is TRBJ1-2, the V gene TRBV27; D call uncertain. CDR1 is MNHEY, CDR2 SMNVEV, per germline (reference sequence). Trimming left V 7 bases short and J 4 bases short, with 19 bases between. CDR3 size: 15 residues. The CDR3 DNA reads TGTGCCAGCATCCAACATCGGGGAGGTGGCTATGGCTACACCTTC. Amino acid sequence: CASIQHRGGGYGYTF.

Here the CDR3 reads CASSLNRVGSEAFF. The CDR3 DNA is TGTGCCAGCAGCTTGAACAGGGTGGGTTCTGAAGCTTTCTTT. The chain couples TRBV7-2 to TRBJ1-1; a possible D gene is TRBD1 (6 bases). Trimming removed 3 bases at V and 6 bases at J, with 14 bases between. Germline V gene lookup returns CDR1 SGHTA and CDR2 FQGNSA. CDR3 length equals 14 residues. Full variable domain (remainder filled in from reference TRBV7-2 and TRBJ1-1): GAGVSQSPSNKVTEKGKDVELRCDPISGHTALYWYRQSLGQGLEFLIYFQGNSAPDKSGLPSDRFSAERTGGSVSTLTIQRTQQEDSAVYLCASSLNRVGSEAFFGQGTRLTVV.

This rearrangement joins TRBV23-1 to TRBJ2-5; tentatively, D is TRBD2 (6 bases). The DNA end is more similar to TRBJ2-7, so the J call may be wrong. TRBV23-1 is an ORF; its function is uncertain. The CDR3 is 18 residues long. The CDR3 DNA reads TGCGCCAGCAGTCAATCGGAGCGGGCTACGAAGAGCTCCTACGAGCAGTACTTC. Translated, it gives CASSQSERATKSSYEQYF.

The CDR3 loop is CASSPGGSYGYTF. Written as DNA, the CDR3 is TGCGCCAGCAGCCCAGGGGGTTCCTATGGCTACACCTTC. This rearrangement joins TRBV5-1 to TRBJ1-2, with 7 bases that match TRBD1. The V segment lost 4 bases and the J segment 4 bases; nucleotides outside the gene matches: 4. Germline V gives CDR1 SGHRS, CDR2 YFSETQ. This CDR3 has 13 residues.

The chain employs TRBV19 and TRBJ2-1; TRBD2 agrees at 8 bases. V lost 3 bases and J lost 6; bases outside the gene matches: 4. The CDR3 is made up of 14 amino acids. In germline, CDR1 is LNHDA, CDR2 SQIVND (reference sequence). The CDR3 coding sequence is TGTGCCAGTAGTATCGGACTAGCAGGCAATGAGCAGTTCTTC. Translated: CASSIGLAGNEQFF.

This sequence joins TRBV18 and TRBJ2-7, with TRBD2 matching 7 bases. CDR3 length: 15 amino acids. V trimming: 3 bases; J trimming: 6 bases; junction bases outside the gene matches: 11. CDR1 and CDR2 (germline): KGHSH, LQKENI. CDR3 protein: CASSPSRGSAGEQYF. For the CDR3, the DNA is TGTGCCAGCTCACCTTCCCGCGGGAGTGCTGGCGAGCAGTACTTC.

CDR3 DNA: TGCGCCAGCAGCTTGGAGGGGGGAACTTACAATGAGCAGTTCTTC. Its protein product is CASSLEGGTYNEQFF. V and J are TRBV5-1 and TRBJ2-1; D might be TRBD1 or TRBD2, each matching 6 bases. CDR3 length equals 15 residues. The V end was cut by 0 bases, the J end by 4 bases, with 11 bases between. Germline CDR1 and CDR2: SGHRS and YFSETQ.

This rearrangement joins TRBV7-6 to TRBJ2-5; D is perhaps TRBD1 or TRBD2 (5 bases each). The end of the DNA aligns better with TRBJ2-7, so the J call may be wrong. CDR1 and CDR2 (germline): SGHVS, FNYEAQ. The CDR3 consists of 13 residues. The CDR3 nucleotides read TGTGCCAGCAGCTTAGTGGGGGATTACGAGCAGTACTTC. Protein sequence: CASSLVGDYEQYF.

The genes are TRBV19 and TRBJ1-5; possible D gene TRBD1, 6 bases. This CDR3 has 18 residues. Germline values: CDR1 LNHDA, CDR2 SQIVND (reference sequence). Between the trimmed V and J ends, which lost 2 bases and 0 bases, there was a span of 17 bases. The CDR3 nucleotides are TGTGCCAGTAGTATAAGACAGGCGAATACATATAGCAATCAGCCCCAGCATTTT. Translating it yields CASSIRQANTYSNQPQHF.

The V call is TRBV11-2, the J call TRBJ1-1; D possibly corresponds to TRBD1 (6 bases). V lost 0 bases, J lost 3 bases, and 11 bases lay in between. Per the germline V gene, CDR1 is SGHAT and CDR2 is FQNNGV. This CDR3 spans 15 amino acids. The CDR3 nucleotides are TGTGCCAGCAGCTTAGAGGCGGGGGGGCACACTGAAGCTTTCTTT. It translates to CASSLEAGGHTEAFF.

V gene TRBV18 combines with J gene TRBJ2-7; a weak D match, TRBD1 (6 bases). The ends were cut back, 3 bases at V and 3 bases at J, with 9 bases in the middle. The CDR3 has 13 residues. CDR1 is KGHSH, CDR2 LQKENI, per germline. CDR3 in DNA: TGTGCCAGCTCACCTAAACAGGGCTACGAGCAGTACTTC. Translation: CASSPKQGYEQYF.